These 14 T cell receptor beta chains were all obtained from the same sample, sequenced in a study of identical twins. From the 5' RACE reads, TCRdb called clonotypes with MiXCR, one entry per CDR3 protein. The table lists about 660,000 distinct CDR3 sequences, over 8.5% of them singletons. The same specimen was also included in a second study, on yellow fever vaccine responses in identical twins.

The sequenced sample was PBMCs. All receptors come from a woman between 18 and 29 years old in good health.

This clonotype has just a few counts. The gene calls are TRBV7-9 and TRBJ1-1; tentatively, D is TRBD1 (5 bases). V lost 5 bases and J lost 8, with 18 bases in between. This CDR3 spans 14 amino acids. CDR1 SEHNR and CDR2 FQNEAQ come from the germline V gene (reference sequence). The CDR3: CASSLISDSLEAFF. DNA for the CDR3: TGTGCCAGCAGCCTAATCAGCGACAGTCTAGAAGCTTTCTTT. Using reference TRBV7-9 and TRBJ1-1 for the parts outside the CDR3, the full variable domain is DTGVSQNPRHKITKRGQNVTFRCDPISEHNRLYWYRQTLGQGPEFLTYFQNEAQLEKSRLLSDRFSAERPKGSFSTLEIQRTEQGDSAMYLCASSLISDSLEAFFGQGTRLTVV.

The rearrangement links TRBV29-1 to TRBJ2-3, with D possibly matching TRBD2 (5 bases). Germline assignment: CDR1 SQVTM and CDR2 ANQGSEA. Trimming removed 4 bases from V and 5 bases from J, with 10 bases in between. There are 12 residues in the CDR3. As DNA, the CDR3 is TGCAGCGTTGGAGGGTGGGTAGATACGCAGTATTTT. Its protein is CSVGGWVDTQYF.

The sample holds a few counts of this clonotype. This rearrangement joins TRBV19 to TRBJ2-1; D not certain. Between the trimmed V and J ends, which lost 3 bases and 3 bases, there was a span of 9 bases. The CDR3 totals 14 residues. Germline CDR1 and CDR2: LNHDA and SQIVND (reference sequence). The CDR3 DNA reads TGTGCCAGTAGTATCCAGGTAGACTACAATGAGCAGTTCTTC. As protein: CASSIQVDYNEQFF.

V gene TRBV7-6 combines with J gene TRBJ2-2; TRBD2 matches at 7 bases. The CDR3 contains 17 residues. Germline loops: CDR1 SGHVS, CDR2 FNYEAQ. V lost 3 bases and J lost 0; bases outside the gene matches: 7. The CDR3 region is CASSLNWGGANTGELFF. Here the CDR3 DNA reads TGTGCCAGCAGCTTGAACTGGGGGGGGGCGAACACCGGGGAGCTGTTTTTT.

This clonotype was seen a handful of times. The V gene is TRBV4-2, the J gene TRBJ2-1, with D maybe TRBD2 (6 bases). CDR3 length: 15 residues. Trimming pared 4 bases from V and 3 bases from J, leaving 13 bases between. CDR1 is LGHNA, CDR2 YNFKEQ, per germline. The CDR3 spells CASSPEERVYNEQFF. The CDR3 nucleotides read TGTGCCAGCAGCCCAGAGGAGCGGGTCTACAATGAGCAGTTCTTC.

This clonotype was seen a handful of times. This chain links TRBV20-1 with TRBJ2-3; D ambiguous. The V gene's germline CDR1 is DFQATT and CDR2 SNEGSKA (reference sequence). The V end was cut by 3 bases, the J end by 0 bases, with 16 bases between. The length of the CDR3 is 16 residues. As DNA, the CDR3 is TGCAGTGCTAGCTCAATGCCTTCGGACAGCACAGATACGCAGTATTTT. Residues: CSASSMPSDSTDTQYF.

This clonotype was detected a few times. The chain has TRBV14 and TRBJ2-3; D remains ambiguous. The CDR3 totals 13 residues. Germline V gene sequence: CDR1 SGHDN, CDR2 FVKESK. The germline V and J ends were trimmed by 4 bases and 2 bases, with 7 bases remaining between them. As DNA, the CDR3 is TGTGCCAGCAGCCGGGAACTCACAGATACGCAGTATTTT. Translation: CASSRELTDTQYF.

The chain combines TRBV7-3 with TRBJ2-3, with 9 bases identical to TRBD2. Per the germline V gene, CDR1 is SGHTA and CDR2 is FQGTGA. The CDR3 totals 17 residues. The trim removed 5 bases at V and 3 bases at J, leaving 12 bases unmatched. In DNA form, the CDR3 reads TGTGCCAGCAGCCCGAAGGGGGGCCTAGCGGGAACAGATACGCAGTATTTT. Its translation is CASSPKGGLAGTDTQYF.

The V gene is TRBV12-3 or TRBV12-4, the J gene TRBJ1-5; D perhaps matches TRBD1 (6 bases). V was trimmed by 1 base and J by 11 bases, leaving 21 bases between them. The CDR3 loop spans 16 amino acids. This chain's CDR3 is CASSLGVKQGPGTQHF. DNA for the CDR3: TGTGCCAGCAGTTTAGGGGTAAAACAGGGACCCGGGACCCAGCATTTT.

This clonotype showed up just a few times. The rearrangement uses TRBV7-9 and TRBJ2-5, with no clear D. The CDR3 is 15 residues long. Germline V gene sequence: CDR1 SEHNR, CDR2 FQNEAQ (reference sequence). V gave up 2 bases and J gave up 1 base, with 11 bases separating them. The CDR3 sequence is CASSLYSRPQETQYF. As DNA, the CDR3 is TGTGCCAGCAGCTTATACAGCAGACCCCAAGAGACCCAGTACTTC.

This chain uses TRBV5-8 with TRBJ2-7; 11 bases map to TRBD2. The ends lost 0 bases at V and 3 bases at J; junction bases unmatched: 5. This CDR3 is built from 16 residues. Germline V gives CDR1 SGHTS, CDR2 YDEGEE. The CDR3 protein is CASSLGTSGRDYEQYF. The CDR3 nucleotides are TGTGCCAGCAGCTTGGGTACTAGCGGGAGAGACTACGAGCAGTACTTC.

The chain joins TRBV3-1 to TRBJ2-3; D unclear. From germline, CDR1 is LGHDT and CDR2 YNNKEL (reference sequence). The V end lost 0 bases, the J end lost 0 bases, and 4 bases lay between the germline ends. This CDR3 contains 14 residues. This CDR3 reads CASSQESSTDTQYF. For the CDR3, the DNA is TGTGCCAGCAGCCAAGAGTCCAGCACAGATACGCAGTATTTT.

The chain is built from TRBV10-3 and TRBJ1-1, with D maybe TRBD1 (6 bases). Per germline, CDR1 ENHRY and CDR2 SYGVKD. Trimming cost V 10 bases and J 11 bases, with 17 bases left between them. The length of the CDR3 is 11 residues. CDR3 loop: CATREGGLAFF. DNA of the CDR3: TGTGCCACCCGGGAGGGGGGATTGGCTTTCTTT.

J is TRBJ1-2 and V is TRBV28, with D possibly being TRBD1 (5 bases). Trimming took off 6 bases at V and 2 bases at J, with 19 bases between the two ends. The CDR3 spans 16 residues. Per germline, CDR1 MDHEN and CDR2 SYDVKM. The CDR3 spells CASRPPGRLLNYGYTF. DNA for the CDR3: TGTGCCAGCAGACCGCCGGGACGTCTTTTAAACTATGGCTACACCTTC.